These 20 T cell receptor beta chains originate from one sample sequenced in a study of beta chain features in type 1 diabetes. TCRB transcripts that were expressed got sequenced, as all of the isolated RNA had been reverse transcribed. The data were produced by immunoSEQ multiplex PCR, yet TCRdb's version contains in-frame clones alone and is incomplete. The table shows approximately 300,000 clones, with roughly 9.6% occurring only once. Input material: naive CD4+ T cells from blood. The source is a woman in her twenties or thirties in good health.

This chain connects TRBV9 to TRBJ2-1; D uncertain. Germline V lookup: CDR1 SGDLS, CDR2 YYNGEE. This CDR3 is built from 13 residues. Trimming cost V 3 bases and J 9 bases, with 13 bases left between them. The chain's CDR3 is CASSAQSVPEQFF. CDR3 in DNA: TGTGCCAGCAGCGCTCAAAGCGTCCCTGAGCAGTTCTTC.

This clone was counted between two and nine times. This sequence joins TRBV28 and TRBJ1-1; D gene unclear. The CDR3 contains 13 residues. V was pared by 2 bases and J by 1 base, with 5 bases between. Per the germline V gene, CDR1 is MDHEN and CDR2 is SYDVKM. CDR3 amino acids: CASSLRQNTEAFF. CDR3 nucleotides: TGTGCCAGCAGTTTAAGACAGAACACTGAAGCTTTCTTT.

This clone was observed a handful of times. This chain connects TRBV25-1 to TRBJ2-1, with TRBD1 identical over 11 bases. CDR1 is MGHDK and CDR2 is SYGVNS in the germline V gene. CDR3 length: 18 residues. Trimming at V came to 2 bases and at J to 13 bases, leaving 19 bases not matched to a gene. CDR3 DNA: TGTGCCAGCAGTGAAGCCGGGACAGGGGGTTTAGCGGGTGGATTACAGTTCTTC. Encoded protein: CASSEAGTGGLAGGLQFF.

The CDR3 region is CASSLAGVGSYNEQFF. In DNA, the CDR3 is TGTGCCAGCAGCTTAGCGGGAGTCGGGTCCTACAATGAGCAGTTCTTC. The V and J genes are TRBV7-2 and TRBJ2-1; possible D gene TRBD2, 5 bases. CDR3 size: 16 residues. The V end lost 0 bases, the J end lost 1 base, and 10 bases lay between the germline ends. Germline V gene lookup returns CDR1 SGHTA and CDR2 FQGNSA.

The chain combines TRBV28 with TRBJ2-7; 9 bases align to TRBD1. The CDR3 is made up of 15 amino acids. CDR1 and CDR2 from the germline V gene are MDHEN and SYDVKM. Losses at the gene ends were 3 bases for V and 2 bases for J; bases not matched to a gene: 5. For the CDR3, the DNA is TGTGCCAGCAGTTTCCGGGGGACAGGGACCTACGAGCAGTACTTC. It translates to CASSFRGTGTYEQYF.

This clone was picked up one time. The rearrangement links TRBV7-9 to TRBJ1-1; TRBD1 is a possible D gene (5 bases). The ends were cut back, 4 bases at V and 1 base at J, with 19 bases in the middle. The CDR3 is 17 residues long. Germline V gene sequence: CDR1 SEHNR, CDR2 FQNEAQ (reference sequence). The DNA of the CDR3 is TGTGCCAGCAGCTCCTTGGACATTACATCCGCGAACACTGAAGCTTTCTTT. It specifies CASSSLDITSANTEAFF.

The chain couples TRBV5-1 to TRBJ1-1; a weak D match, TRBD1 (6 bases). Germline CDR1 and CDR2: SGHRS and YFSETQ. V was pared by 4 bases and J by 5 bases, with 15 bases between. The CDR3 has 14 amino acids. CDR3 sequence: CASSPVGQGTEAFF. CDR3 nucleotides: TGCGCCAGCAGCCCCGTGGGGCAGGGGACTGAAGCTTTCTTT.

This chain uses TRBV7-3 with TRBJ1-5, with TRBD1 identical over 9 bases. V gave up 5 bases and J gave up 3 bases; unmatched junction bases: 5. The CDR3 length is 15 residues. Germline V gives CDR1 SGHTA, CDR2 FQGTGA. In DNA, the CDR3 is TGTGCCAGCAGCGTTACAGGGGGCGACAATCAGCCCCAGCATTTT. This translates into CASSVTGGDNQPQHF.

The chain combines TRBV7-2 with TRBJ2-5, with TRBD2 matching 7 bases. V lost 3 bases, J lost 3 bases, and 16 bases stayed unmatched. This CDR3 comprises 18 residues. CDR1 and CDR2 from the germline V gene are SGHTA and FQGNSA. The CDR3 DNA is TGTGCCAGCAGCTTGCAACCCTTACTAGCGAGCCAGAAAGAGACCCAGTACTTC. Its translation: CASSLQPLLASQKETQYF.

A few counts support this clone. This rearrangement joins TRBV5-1 to TRBJ2-1; TRBD1 is a possible D gene (5 bases). The CDR3 is made up of 14 amino acids. Deletions cut 6 bases from V and 0 bases from J, with 10 bases between. Germline lookup yields CDR1 SGHRS and CDR2 YFSETQ. The CDR3: CASIEGDSYNEQFF. In DNA, the CDR3 is TGCGCCAGCATTGAAGGGGACTCCTACAATGAGCAGTTCTTC.

The table lists this clone with a few counts. This chain uses TRBV28 with TRBJ2-1, with 10 nucleotides matching TRBD2. This CDR3 has 12 residues. Per the germline V gene, CDR1 is MDHEN and CDR2 is SYDVKM. The junction had 3 bases not matched to a gene; V was cut back by 2 bases and J by 14 bases. CDR3 amino acids: CASSLGLAGEFF. CDR3 nucleotide sequence: TGTGCCAGCAGTTTAGGCCTAGCGGGAGAGTTCTTC.

J is TRBJ1-2 and V is TRBV19, with 8 bases aligning to TRBD1. This CDR3 contains 15 residues. V lost 3 bases, J lost 3 bases, and 6 bases stayed unmatched. Germline CDR1 is LNHDA and CDR2 is SQIVND (reference sequence). The CDR3 protein is CASSMLDRAYYGYTF. The CDR3 DNA is TGTGCCAGTAGTATGCTGGACAGGGCGTACTATGGCTACACCTTC. The full variable domain, its missing parts supplied by reference TRBV19 and TRBJ1-2, is DGGITQSPKYLFRKEGQNVTLSCEQNLNHDAMYWYRQDPGQGLRLIYYSQIVNDFQKGDIAEGYSVSREKKESFPLTVTSAQKNPTAFYLCASSMLDRAYYGYTFGSGTRLTVV.

The V and J genes are TRBV7-9 and TRBJ1-1; 7 bases match TRBD1. V lost 7 bases to trimming and J lost 4 bases; unmatched junction nucleotides: 6. The germline V gene encodes CDR1 SEHNR and CDR2 FQNEAQ (reference sequence). The CDR3 sequence is 13 residues long. CDR3 protein: CASTDRVATEAFF. The CDR3 coding sequence is TGTGCCAGCACCGACAGGGTTGCCACTGAAGCTTTCTTT.

In its sample, this clone was seen a few times. The rearrangement joins TRBV28 to TRBJ2-1; 8 nucleotides agree with TRBD2. The CDR3 sequence is 14 residues long. In germline, CDR1 is MDHEN, CDR2 SYDVKM. The V segment lost 6 bases and the J segment 4 bases; nucleotides outside the gene matches: 5. The CDR3: CASSISGTYNEQFF. DNA of the CDR3: TGTGCCAGCAGCATTAGCGGGACGTACAATGAGCAGTTCTTC. The full variable domain, rest sourced from reference TRBV28 and TRBJ2-1, is DVKVTQSSRYLVKRTGEKVFLECVQDMDHENMFWYRQDPGLGLRLIYFSYDVKMKEKGDIPEGYSVSREKKERFSLILESASTNQTSMYLCASSISGTYNEQFFGPGTRLTVL.

The rearrangement joins TRBV14 to TRBJ2-1; a possible D gene is TRBD1 (6 bases). CDR3 length equals 14 residues. Per germline, CDR1 SGHDN and CDR2 FVKESK. The ends were cut back, 3 bases at V and 6 bases at J, with 12 bases in the middle. CDR3 amino acids: CASSHSTGANEQFF. CDR3 DNA: TGTGCCAGCAGCCATTCGACAGGCGCCAATGAGCAGTTCTTC.

The chain carries TRBV10-3 and TRBJ2-7; 7 positions agree with TRBD1. Germline loops: CDR1 ENHRY, CDR2 SYGVKD. V trimming: 6 bases; J trimming: 6 bases; junction bases outside the gene matches: 5. This CDR3 spans 12 amino acids. The CDR3 coding sequence is TGTGCCATCAGATCGACAGGGAGCGAGCAGTACTTC. It specifies CAIRSTGSEQYF.

The J gene is TRBJ2-5, the V gene TRBV2, with 7 nucleotides matching TRBD2. CDR3 length: 12 amino acids. J gave up 5 bases and V 7 bases, and 4 bases lay outside the gene matches. CDR1 is SNHLY and CDR2 is FYNNEI in the germline V gene. CDR3 in amino acids: CASNPGGETQYF. Here the CDR3 DNA reads TGTGCCAGCAACCCCGGGGGGGAGACCCAGTACTTC.

This clone was counted a few times. The rearrangement links TRBV4-3 to TRBJ2-1, with 7 bases matching TRBD2. Germline V gene data show CDR1 as LGHNA and CDR2 as YSLEER. The CDR3 totals 17 residues. The J segment lost 0 bases and the V segment lost 0 bases, leaving 5 bases of the junction unmatched. Here the CDR3 DNA reads TGCGCCAGCAGCCAAGAGATTGGGGGGGGCTCCTACAATGAGCAGTTCTTC. This sequence encodes CASSQEIGGGSYNEQFF.

This clone occurred a few times. V usage is TRBV9 and J usage is TRBJ2-5, with D unresolved. The V gene's germline CDR1 is SGDLS and CDR2 YYNGEE. V was clipped by 0 bases and J by 5 bases, with 8 bases between them. The CDR3 runs 13 residues. The CDR3 nucleotides are TGTGCCAGCAGCGTAGGGCTAGGTGAGACCCAGTACTTC. Amino acid sequence: CASSVGLGETQYF.

V is TRBV27 and J is TRBJ1-2; D not certain. This CDR3 contains 14 residues. The ends were cut back, 5 bases at V and 4 bases at J, with 14 bases in the middle. Germline V lookup: CDR1 MNHEY, CDR2 SMNVEV (reference sequence). CDR3: CASSNYTRTYGYTF. The CDR3, as DNA: TGTGCCAGCAGTAACTACACGAGAACCTATGGCTACACCTTC.